Presented here are 25 T cell receptor beta chains from one specimen sequenced in a study of molecular identifiers for immune sequencing clone quantification. One entry per CDR3 protein, called by TCRdb with MiXCR from the PCR reads. The sample includes approximately 590,000 distinct CDR3 sequences, about 25% of them seen just once. Sample: naive CD8+ T cells from blood, with Jurkat cell RNA spiked in. The subset denotes: FACS-sorted CD8+CD4-CCR7+CD45RA+ naive T cells. The receptors stem from a human donor in good health. Some libraries in this study had Jurkat cell RNA spiked in.

The V gene is TRBV29-1, the J gene TRBJ2-1; 7 bases fit TRBD1. Per germline, CDR1 SQVTM and CDR2 ANQGSEA. The CDR3 runs to 16 residues. The ends lost 3 bases at V and 1 base at J; junction bases unmatched: 9. The CDR3 spells CSVEGLVRGSYNEQFF. CDR3 bases: TGCAGCGTTGAGGGTTTGGTCAGGGGGTCCTACAATGAGCAGTTCTTC.

This clonotype was detected many times. The genes are TRBV29-1 and TRBJ1-3, with TRBD1 identical over 9 bases. This CDR3 region has 14 residues. Germline V gives CDR1 SQVTM, CDR2 ANQGSEA. V was clipped by 4 bases and J by 3 bases; unmatched bases: 4. DNA of the CDR3: TGCAGCGTTGGTGGGACAGGGCGTGGAAACACCATATATTTT. Its translation is CSVGGTGRGNTIYF.

This chain uses TRBV15 with TRBJ2-1; D is perhaps TRBD1 (6 bases). This CDR3 has 15 residues. The germline V and J ends were trimmed by 3 bases and 7 bases, with 16 bases remaining between them. Germline lookup yields CDR1 LNHNV and CDR2 YYDKDF (reference sequence). In DNA, the CDR3 is TGTGCCACCAGCAGCGCGACAGGAAGGCTTAATGAGCAGTTCTTC. Translation gives CATSSATGRLNEQFF.

Comments on this clonotype: Since a much larger clone is just one base distant, this may be a read error. This chain connects TRBV6-2 or TRBV6-3 to TRBJ2-7; perhaps D is TRBD1 or TRBD2 (5 bases each). The germline V gene encodes CDR1 MNHEY and CDR2 SVGEGT. This CDR3 contains 11 residues. The CDR3 loop is CASNYGAEQYF. The CDR3 DNA reads as TGTGCCAGCAATTACGGGGCCGAGCAGTACTTC.

The chain carries TRBV29-1 and TRBJ2-7; TRBD2 agrees at 12 bases. CDR1 and CDR2 from the germline V gene are SQVTM and ANQGSEA. Germline trimming cut 2 bases from V and 3 bases from J; bases unmatched to any gene: 8. The CDR3 contains 16 residues. CDR3 DNA: TGCAGCGTTGAAACTAGCGGGAGGATGAGTAGCTACGAGCAGTACTTC. Its protein product is CSVETSGRMSSYEQYF.

This clonotype appeared many times. The rearrangement joins TRBV7-9 to TRBJ2-5; D is unclear. The CDR3 is 15 residues long. The V gene's germline CDR1 is SEHNR and CDR2 FQNEAQ (reference sequence). Trimming pared 1 base from V and 1 base from J, leaving 10 bases between. CDR3 amino acids: CASSLGWAGQETQYF. The CDR3 DNA reads as TGTGCCAGCAGCTTAGGATGGGCAGGCCAAGAGACCCAGTACTTC.

The V gene is TRBV19, the J gene TRBJ2-5; TRBD1 might be the D (5 bases). This CDR3 spans 11 amino acids. Germline CDR1 LNHDA, CDR2 SQIVND (reference sequence). V was shortened by 8 bases and J by 5 bases, with 9 bases between the two germline ends. The CDR3 here is CASLGAETQYF. Here the CDR3 DNA reads TGTGCCAGTTTAGGGGCGGAGACCCAGTACTTC. Full variable domain (missing parts from reference TRBV19 and TRBJ2-5): DGGITQSPKYLFRKEGQNVTLSCEQNLNHDAMYWYRQDPGQGLRLIYYSQIVNDFQKGDIAEGYSVSREKKESFPLTVTSAQKNPTAFYLCASLGAETQYFGPGTRLLVL.

The table lists this clonotype with a few counts. The V gene is TRBV9, the J gene TRBJ2-7; D perhaps matches TRBD2 (6 bases). The CDR3 extends over 14 amino acids. Trimming left V 0 bases short and J 3 bases short, with 10 bases between. Per the germline V gene, CDR1 is SGDLS and CDR2 is YYNGEE. CDR3 nucleotide sequence: TGTGCCAGCAGCGTAGACGGGAGACACTACGAGCAGTACTTC. This translates into CASSVDGRHYEQYF. Variable domain in full (rest from reference TRBV9 and TRBJ2-7): DSGVTQTPKHLITATGQRVTLRCSPRSGDLSVYWYQQSLDQGLQFLIQYYNGEERAKGNILERFSAQQFPDLHSELNLSSLELGDSALYFCASSVDGRHYEQYFGPGTRLTVT.

This clonotype has just a few counts. This chain links TRBV14 with TRBJ1-2; maybe TRBD1 (6 bases). CDR1 is SGHDN and CDR2 is FVKESK in the germline V gene. The V end was cut by 5 bases, the J end by 0 bases, with 16 bases between. The CDR3 is made up of 16 amino acids. CDR3 DNA sequence: TGTGCCAGCAGCTACGCACAGGGAGAAGCTAACTATGGCTACACCTTC. Protein product: CASSYAQGEANYGYTF.

The chain combines TRBV18 with TRBJ1-1, with 7 bases that match TRBD1. The CDR3 covers 15 residues. Trimming cost V 0 bases and J 7 bases; bases outside gene matches: 8. Germline V gene lookup returns CDR1 KGHSH and CDR2 LQKENI. In nucleotides, the CDR3 is TGTGCCAGCTCACCACCCGAGACAGGGTGGAGTGAAGCTTTCTTT. Its protein product is CASSPPETGWSEAFF.

This clonotype occurred many times. The V gene is TRBV29-1, the J gene TRBJ2-2; 9 bases are a match to TRBD1. The CDR3 sequence is 13 residues long. V gave up 6 bases and J gave up 7 bases; unmatched junction bases: 6. Germline values: CDR1 SQVTM, CDR2 ANQGSEA. CDR3 amino acids: CSVGTGTNGELFF. In DNA form, the CDR3 reads TGCAGCGTGGGGACAGGGACGAACGGGGAGCTGTTTTTT.

With regard to this clonotype: A much larger clone is a single base away; this may be a read error. The rearrangement uses TRBV20-1 and TRBJ2-7; perhaps TRBD2 as D (6 bases). Per germline, CDR1 DFQATT and CDR2 SNEGSKA (reference sequence). The CDR3 contains 16 residues. Between the trimmed V and J ends, which lost 0 bases and 3 bases, there was a span of 18 bases. CDR3: CSARERTIGSLYEQYF. CDR3 in DNA: TGCAGTGCTAGAGAGAGGACTATCGGGAGCCTCTACGAGCAGTACTTC.

This clonotype was seen once. Just one base apart from a much larger clone, this may be a read error. The rearrangement uses TRBV7-2 and TRBJ2-1; a weak D match, TRBD1 (6 bases). This CDR3 is built from 16 residues. CDR1 is SGHTA and CDR2 is FQGNSA in the germline V gene. CDR3 DNA sequence: TGTGCCTGCAGACTAACCGCAGGGGCCCGGTTCAATGAGCAGTTCTTC. Its protein is CACRLTAGARFNEQFF.

Points on this clonotype: A much more abundant neighbour one base away suggests this may be a read error. Since no conserved phenylalanine or tryptophan closes the CDR3, a read error is the likely cause. This chain links TRBV4-2 with TRBJ2-3; the match to TRBD1 covers 7 bases. Germline loops: CDR1 LGHNA, CDR2 YNFKEQ. V shed 4 bases, J shed 0 bases, and the junction held 4 bases outside the gene matches. CDR3 length: 15 residues. CDR3 residues: CASSPWTGSTDTQYS. CDR3 DNA sequence: TGTGCCAGCAGCCCCTGGACAGGAAGCACAGATACGCAGTATTCT.

This clonotype showed up many times. This sequence joins TRBV2 and TRBJ2-6; D gene uncertain. The V end lost 11 bases, the J end lost 0 bases, and 14 bases lay between the germline ends. The CDR3 covers 15 residues. Germline CDR1 reads SNHLY; CDR2 reads FYNNEI. The CDR3 nucleotides are TGTGCCCTTGTTTACCCCTCCTCTGGGGCCAACGTCCTGACTTTC. As protein: CALVYPSSGANVLTF.

This clonotype was seen a few times. The gene calls are TRBV19 and TRBJ1-5; TRBD1 agrees at 7 bases. The CDR3 runs to 16 residues. Germline trimming cut 3 bases from V and 0 bases from J; bases unmatched to any gene: 5. The germline CDR1 and CDR2 sequences are LNHDA and SQIVND (reference sequence). The CDR3 here is CASSMGDRLSNQPQHF. Written as DNA, the CDR3 is TGTGCCAGTAGTATGGGGGACAGACTTAGCAATCAGCCCCAGCATTTT.

This clonotype turned up a few times. The chain uses TRBV7-9 and TRBJ2-2; D not certain. The CDR3 is 15 amino acids. From germline, CDR1 is SEHNR and CDR2 FQNEAQ (reference sequence). V shed 5 bases and J shed 2 bases, with 12 bases lying between them. The CDR3 sequence is CASSPGAENTGELFF. As DNA, the CDR3 is TGTGCCAGCAGCCCAGGCGCGGAAAACACCGGGGAGCTGTTTTTT.

Concerning this clonotype: A much larger clonotype is one base distant, so this may be a read error. The V and J genes are TRBV7-3 and TRBJ2-3; maybe TRBD2 (5 bases). CDR1 is SGHTA and CDR2 is FQGTGA in the germline V gene. The CDR3 is 15 amino acids. The V end lost 2 bases, the J end lost 2 bases, and 11 bases lay between the germline ends. In nucleotides, the CDR3 is TGTGCCAGCAGCTTACGGGATTTCCCCACAGATACGCAGTATTTT. As protein: CASSLRDFPTDTQYF.

A note on this clonotype: One end of the junction does not line up with germline, which may come from a read error. The chain links TRBV5-3 to TRBJ1-2; 8 bases agree with TRBD1. TRBV5-3 is an open reading frame whose function is uncertain. The CDR3 is 18 residues long. The CDR3 loop reads CASSSATGTGDLNYGYTF. The CDR3 coding sequence is TGTGCCAGCAGCTCGGCTACCGGGACAGGAGATCTTAATTATGGCTACACCTTC.

The chain recombines TRBV11-2 with TRBJ1-1; TRBD1 might be the D (5 bases). CDR1 is SGHAT and CDR2 is FQNNGV in the germline V gene. The CDR3 spans 13 residues. The germline V and J ends were trimmed by 2 bases and 5 bases, with 9 bases remaining between them. CDR3 protein: CASSLYQGTEAFF. In nucleotides, the CDR3 is TGTGCCAGCAGCTTATACCAGGGTACTGAAGCTTTCTTT. The whole variable domain, filled in from reference TRBV11-2 and TRBJ1-1, reads EAGVAQSPRYKIIEKRQSVAFWCNPISGHATLYWYQQILGQGPKLLIQFQNNGVVDDSQLPKDRFSAERLKGVDSTLKIQPAKLEDSAVYLCASSLYQGTEAFFGQGTRLTVV.

Many counts were recorded for this clonotype. The V gene is TRBV7-9, the J gene TRBJ2-3, with D tentatively TRBD1 (6 bases). Germline values: CDR1 SEHNR, CDR2 FQNEAQ (reference sequence). V was trimmed by 6 bases and J by 1 base, leaving 14 bases between them. CDR3 length equals 15 residues. The CDR3 DNA sequence: TGTGCCAGCAGGCATCCGGGACAAGGCACAGATACGCAGTATTTT. Translated, it gives CASRHPGQGTDTQYF.

The V call is TRBV7-9, the J call TRBJ2-7; D is possibly TRBD2 (6 bases). CDR1 SEHNR and CDR2 FQNEAQ come from the germline V gene (reference sequence). The length of the CDR3 is 13 residues. Trimming removed 5 bases from V and 7 bases from J, with 15 bases in between. CDR3 sequence (DNA): TGTGCCAGCAGCACGAGACTAGTCAGTGAGCAGTACTTC. This encodes CASSTRLVSEQYF.

In its sample, this clonotype was seen many times. The chain employs TRBV7-9 and TRBJ2-3, with 12 bases identical to TRBD2. The CDR3 spans 16 residues. With V trimmed by 5 bases and J by 4 bases, 7 bases remained unmatched. The germline CDR1 and CDR2 sequences are SEHNR and FQNEAQ (reference sequence). Here the CDR3 reads CASSPLAGGVADTQYF. The CDR3 bases are TGTGCCAGCAGCCCCCTAGCGGGAGGGGTTGCAGATACGCAGTATTTT. The whole variable domain, remainder taken from reference TRBV7-9 and TRBJ2-3, is DTGVSQNPRHKITKRGQNVTFRCDPISEHNRLYWYRQTLGQGPEFLTYFQNEAQLEKSRLLSDRFSAERPKGSFSTLEIQRTEQGDSAMYLCASSPLAGGVADTQYFGPGTRLTVL.

This clonotype occurred a few times. This rearrangement joins TRBV3-1 to TRBJ2-3; 11 bases map to TRBD2. The V gene's germline CDR1 is LGHDT and CDR2 YNNKEL (reference sequence). This CDR3 contains 16 residues. The junction had 6 bases not matched to a gene; V was cut back by 3 bases and J by 4 bases. The CDR3 DNA sequence: TGTGCCAGCAGCCAGAGGGAACTAGCGGGAGCAGATACGCAGTATTTT. It codes for CASSQRELAGADTQYF.

The chain combines TRBV7-9 with TRBJ2-1; 9 bases match TRBD1. CDR3 length: 15 amino acids. CDR1 and CDR2 from the germline V gene are SEHNR and FQNEAQ (reference sequence). V shed 0 bases and J 9 bases; nucleotides not matched to a gene: 6. The CDR3 protein is CASSLAGQGLVEQFF. The CDR3, as DNA: TGTGCCAGCAGCTTAGCGGGACAGGGTTTGGTTGAGCAGTTCTTC.